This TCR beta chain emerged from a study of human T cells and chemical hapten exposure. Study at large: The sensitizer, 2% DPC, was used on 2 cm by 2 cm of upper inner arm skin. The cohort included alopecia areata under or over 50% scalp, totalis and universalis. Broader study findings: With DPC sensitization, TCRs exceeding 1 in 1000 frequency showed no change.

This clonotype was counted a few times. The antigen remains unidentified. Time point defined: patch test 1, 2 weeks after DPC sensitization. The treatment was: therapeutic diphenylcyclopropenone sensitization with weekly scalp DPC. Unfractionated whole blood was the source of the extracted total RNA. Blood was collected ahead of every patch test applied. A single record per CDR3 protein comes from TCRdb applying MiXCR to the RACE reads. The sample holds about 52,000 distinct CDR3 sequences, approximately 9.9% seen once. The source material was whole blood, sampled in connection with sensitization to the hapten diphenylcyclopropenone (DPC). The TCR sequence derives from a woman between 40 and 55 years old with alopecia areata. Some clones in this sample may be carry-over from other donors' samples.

The CDR3 DNA is TGTGCCAGCAGCCAAGAACAGCGAGCGATCCAAGAGACCCAGTACTTC. Translated, it gives CASSQEQRAIQETQYF. V gene TRBV4-2 combines with J gene TRBJ2-5; D call uncertain. Trimming took off 0 bases at V and 1 base at J, with 12 bases between the two ends. Germline V CDR1 and CDR2: LGHNA, YNFKEQ. The length of the CDR3 is 16 residues.